The rows below give T cell receptor beta chains drawn from one sample of a study of cytomegalovirus exposure and HLA in healthy donors. Clones were read by immunoSEQ multiplex PCR, and TCRdb kept only the in-frame ones, dropping some. The sample has 240,000 or so clones, around 85% seen once; the top ten hold roughly 1.2%. The specimen sequenced was PBMCs. Every receptor here comes from a woman in her 30s in good health and CMV-seropositive. Each CDR3 is given with its conserved first and last residue. A D gene is named only where the DNA matches it firmly. Clone size is stated in some rows and not others, as once, few, many or a class when expanded.

>TRBJ1-4|15|TRBV30|NA|NA
CAWSMRVSTNEKLFF
TGTGCCTGGAGTATGCGGGTTTCAACTAATGAAAAACTGTTTTTT
>TRBJ2-2|13|TRBV6-1|NA|NA
CAHRALATGELFF
TGTGCCCACCGCGCGCTAGCAACCGGGGAGCTGTTTTTT
>TRBJ2-7|17|TRBV7-9|once|TRBD2
CASSPKWTSGRAYEQYF
TGTGCCAGCAGCCCGAAATGGACTAGCGGGAGAGCCTACGAGCAGTACTTC
>TRBJ2-7|15|TRBV5-1|few|TRBD1
CASSLEGQGGNEQYF
TGCGCCAGCAGCTTGGAGGGACAGGGGGGCAACGAGCAGTACTTC
>TRBJ1-2|13|TRBV9|NA|NA
CASSVDRMSGYTF
TGTGCCAGCAGCGTAGACAGGATGAGCGGCTACACCTTC
>TRBJ1-3|13|TRBV9|once|NA
CASSVGPGNTIYF
TGTGCCAGCAGCGTAGGGCCGGGAAACACCATATATTTT
>TRBJ2-5|15|TRBV19|NA|TRBD2
CASSASSGPRETQYF
TGTGCCAGTAGTGCCTCTAGCGGCCCGAGGGAGACCCAGTACTTC
>TRBJ2-2|17|TRBV2|NA|NA
CASIQLGSSGYTGELFF
TGTGCCAGCATTCAGCTCGGATCAAGCGGCTACACCGGGGAGCTGTTTTTT
>TRBJ1-5|17|TRBV5-5|NA|NA
CASSLEGGGYSNQPQHF
TGTGCCAGCAGCTTGGAGGGAGGCGGTTATAGCAATCAGCCCCAGCATTTT
>TRBJ2-2|16|TRBV5-1|NA|TRBD1
CASRDRGPVNTGELFF
TGCGCCAGCCGGGACAGGGGGCCGGTGAACACCGGGGAGCTGTTTTTT
>TRBJ2-1|15|TRBV25-1|NA|TRBD2
CASSGLAGIWDEQFF
TGTGCCAGCAGTGGACTAGCGGGGATTTGGGATGAGCAGTTCTTC
>TRBJ1-5|15|TRBV28|NA|NA
CASWAGGDSNQPQHF
TGTGCCAGCTGGGCTGGGGGGGACAGCAATCAGCCCCAGCATTTT
>TRBJ1-2|13|TRBV28|NA|NA
CAISTETIFGYTF
TGTGCCATCTCGACAGAAACAATATTTGGCTACACCTTC
>TRBJ2-7|13|TRBV28|NA|NA
CASSQERLYEQYF
TGTGCCAGCAGCCAGGAACGTCTCTACGAGCAGTACTTC
>TRBJ2-7|13|TRBV2|NA|TRBD1
CASSETGVGEQYF
TGTGCCAGCAGTGAGACAGGGGTAGGCGAGCAGTACTTC
>TRBJ2-3|17|TRBV28|NA|TRBD2
CASSLTILAGRWDTQYF
TGTGCCAGCAGTTTGACAATTCTAGCGGGACGATGGGATACGCAGTATTTT